This TCR beta chain comes out of a study of blood T cell repertoires in COVID-19. About the research overall: Researchers got acute and convalescent COVID-19 samples from the United States, Italy and Spain.

The CDR3 spans 16 residues. The V gene's germline CDR1 is SQVTM and CDR2 ANQGSEA. J was trimmed by 2 bases and V by 1 base; bases with no gene match: 10. In the original workflow: Amplification with reference gene primers provided the estimates of nucleated cell counts. Here immunoSEQ multiplex PCR was the method, and the copy in TCRdb shows in-frame clones only, minus some. V and J calls and clone size are as listed in that table; D and trimming were resolved from the DNA. Of some 150,000 clones in the sample, approximately 87% were seen once. The TCR sequence derives from a woman in her forties or fifties with active or convalescent COVID-19. The sample was peripheral blood. The rearrangement joins TRBV29-1 to TRBJ2-7; 8 nucleotides align to TRBD1. CDR3: CSVEVIGQGGTYEQYF. As DNA, the CDR3 is TGCAGCGTTGAAGTGATCGGACAGGGTGGAACCTACGAGCAGTACTTC.